The entry below gives a single T cell receptor (beta chain) sequence along with its context. Trimming shortened V by 7 bases and J by 5 bases, and 12 bases separated the two germline ends. Germline V CDR1 and CDR2: SQVTM, ANQGSEA. The CDR3 totals 13 residues. Authors' methods: The authors estimated nucleated cell counts from reference gene primer amplification. Some clones are missing from TCRdb's copy, which holds only in-frame ones; the method was immunoSEQ multiplex PCR. Clone size and the V and J calls come from that table; the DNA yielded D and trimming. This repertoire shows about 180,000 clones, 70% to 85% found once; its top ten account for 15% to 20%. Enrolled through a virtual design, the participants were between roughly 18 and 90 years of age and came from about two dozen US areas. The sample comes from a study of blood T cell repertoires in COVID-19.

The receptor was isolated from a woman between 45 and 60 years old who had recovered from COVID-19. Sequencing input: PBMCs or T cells enriched from blood (not recorded which). The chain recombines TRBV29-1 with TRBJ1-6; possibly TRBD1 for D (5 bases). Here the CDR3 DNA reads TGCAGCGCAAAGGACACCAATAATTCACCCCTCCACTTT. It is translated as CSAKDTNNSPLHF.